The TCR beta chain under discussion was sequenced for a study of T cell responses to AZD1222 COVID-19 vaccine (dated by TCRdb to the early 2020s). In terms of the full investigation: TCR sequencing covered more than 230 trial participants: 200 to 210 given two doses of AZD1222 and 26 given two doses of MenACWY control vaccine. Enrollment into the trials was organized by age into subgroups of 18-55, 56-69 and 70-plus years, and those subgroups contained roughly 150, 30 and 60 TCR-sequenced participants, respectively.

The CDR3 regions of human TCRbeta chains were analyzed by immunosequencing. Turning to the authors' computational methods: Repertoire TCRs were checked for matches against a reference library of SARS-CoV-2-specific TCRs that had been generated using the MIRA antigen-specificity platform. Breadth was defined as the fraction of unique TCRs that were SARS-CoV-2-associated, and depth was defined as the fraction of total T cells that were SARS-CoV-2-associated. Each spike-specific TCR was assigned to its reactive spike region and to a CD4 or CD8 class using the MIRA data. Log10-transformed breadth and depth values were compared by one-way ANOVA with Sidak's multiple comparisons tests. TCRdb holds this immuneACCESS table with in-frame rearrangements only. Some clones are missing; in checked studies, unresolved V genes explain under half, and the rest has no known cause. The D gene and trimming were derived from the DNA, and the V and J assignments and clone size from that table. This sample comprises under 100,000 clones, approximately 85% of them detected only once. The ten largest make up 9.5% to 13% of the sample.

As to this clone: Which antigen it targets is not known. The input lacks base qualities; no much larger clone sits a single base away.

Broader findings and caveats from the paper: Participants were mostly white British, with more females than males. The authors suggested clonal diversity may have been underestimated. Spike-specific TCR breadth and depth rose significantly after two AZD1222 doses compared with day 0 and with MenACWY recipients. Epitopes outside the regions mutated in the B.1.351 and B.1.1.7 variants were reportedly recognized by nearly half of the unique spike-specific TCRs. The 56-69-year group was small, and its depth increase did not reach significance, likely because of low power. Because no samples from the day 14 peak response were available, repertoires could be characterized only after the peak T cell response. The whole spike protein was spanned by vaccine-associated CD4 TCRs, and dominant responses were seen in regions 160-218 and 743-854. Only 5 to 7 AZD1222 recipients were SARS-CoV-2 seropositive at baseline, limiting conclusions about previously exposed vaccinees.

Sequences SGHRS (CDR1) and YFSETQ (CDR2) are obtained from the germline V gene. Including the terminal cysteine and phenylalanine, the CDR3 comprises 16 residues. The sequence is cut down to CDR3 DNA, 48 bases in frame from base 1. Compared with germline, V lacks 4 bases and J lacks 8 bases; bases without a gene match: 12. Reading the label with the study, this specimen's time point is: about 28 days (+/-7) after the second vaccine dose. AZD1222 recipients given second doses at about 4 weeks or at about 12 weeks were pooled, since spike-specific TCR depth and breadth were not found to differ between the two schedules. Vaccinee samples were obtained from the UK trials COV001 and COV002, which included a single-blind randomized controlled phase 2/3 trial of AZD1222 (ChAdOx1 nCoV-19) in healthy adults. Trial participant PBMC samples were collected at day 0 and day 28 after the second dose for TCRbeta chain sequencing.

Sequences were derived from peripheral blood, sampled 28 days after the second AZD1222 dose. The rearrangement joined TRBV5-1 to TRBJ1-4, and TRBD1 aligns with 9 junction nucleotides. This TCR was recovered from an adult who received the AZD1222 COVID-19 vaccine. The sequenced DNA: TGCGCCAGCAGCCCCTCACGAGGAGGGACAGGGGAAAAACTGTTTTTT. Translated, this gives CASSPSRGGTGEKLFF.